This T cell receptor (beta chain) was recorded in a study of T cell responses to AZD1222 COVID-19 vaccine. Study-wide results and limits: The sample set comprised mostly white British donors with more females, and clonal diversity was possibly underestimated.

Comment on this clone: Its antigen remains unknown.

Per germline, CDR1 MNHEY and CDR2 SVGAGI. V lost 1 base and J lost 3, with 10 bases in between. This CDR3 region has 14 residues. Using immunoSEQ multiplex PCR, the repertoire was profiled, and TCRdb retains in-frame clones only, with some absent. The sample yields 170,000 or so clones, around nine tenths seen once. The sequence was collected from an adult who received the AZD1222 COVID-19 vaccine. The sequences come from peripheral blood, collected 28 days after the second AZD1222 dose. The chain links TRBV6-5 to TRBJ2-7; D gene ambiguous. CDR3 in DNA: TGTGCCAGCAGTTACTGGATGACCGACTACGAGCAGTACTTC. Protein sequence: CASSYWMTDYEQYF.